The present T cell receptor beta chain was sequenced within a study of blood T cell repertoires in COVID-19. Overall study context: COVID-19 samples collected from the United States, Italy and Spain covered acute and convalescent phases. T cells, B-cell-depleted T cells, or PBMCs supplied cDNA or gDNA.

TCRdb's table, derived via immunoSEQ multiplex PCR, lists solely in-frame clones and lacks some. The table includes about 180,000 clones, 87% detected once. Germline V gene sequence: CDR1 SGDLS, CDR2 YYNGEE. The CDR3 extends over 15 amino acids. Trimming removed 0 bases from V and 2 bases from J, with 12 bases in between. Specimen: peripheral blood. The chain carries TRBV9 and TRBJ2-7, with a weak D call TRBD2 (5 bases). The sequence was collected from a woman aged 50 to 60 with acute or convalescent COVID-19. The DNA for the CDR3 is TGTGCCAGCAGCGTAGGAGGGAGTGGTGCCTACGAGCAGTACTTC. It encodes CASSVGGSGAYEQYF.